Listed below are T cell receptor beta chains from one sample, sequenced in a study of cytomegalovirus exposure and HLA in healthy donors. Repertoires were generated with immunoSEQ multiplex PCR, while TCRdb's copy carries only in-frame clones and drops some. Among 80,000 or so clones listed, about 64% were seen once. The sequenced sample was PBMCs. These receptor sequences come from a man in his thirties or forties in good health and CMV-seropositive. CDR3s include the opening cysteine and the closing phenylalanine or tryptophan. The D gene is left open where the match is weak. Not all rows give a size; the values are once, few, many and, for expanded clones, a class.

v_gene	d_gene	j_gene	abundance	CDR3aa	CDR3nt
TRBV10-2	NA	TRBJ1-5	once	CASSESRDQPQHF	TGCGCCAGCAGTGAGTCGAGAGATCAGCCCCAGCATTTT
TRBV28	NA	TRBJ1-3	NA	CATGGLTISGNTIYF	TGTGCCACCGGCGGCCTAACGATATCTGGAAACACCATATATTTT
TRBV5-1	NA	TRBJ2-7	NA	CASSPPTSYGEQYF	TGCGCCAGCAGTCCTCCCACTAGCTATGGCGAGCAGTACTTC
TRBV5-6	TRBD2	TRBJ2-2	once	CASSAIAGEGELFF	TGTGCCAGCAGCGCCATAGCGGGAGAAGGGGAGCTGTTTTTT
TRBV6-5	TRBD2	TRBJ2-5	NA	CASSRLAGVQETQYF	TGTGCCAGCAGCCGACTAGCGGGAGTCCAAGAGACCCAGTACTTC
TRBV5-4	TRBD2	TRBJ2-5	NA	CASTLSTSGGLETQYF	TGTGCCAGCACCCTCTCGACTAGCGGGGGTTTAGAGACCCAGTACTTC
TRBV7-6	NA	TRBJ2-2	NA	CASSLVDSGPYTGELFF	TGTGCCAGCAGCTTAGTTGATTCAGGCCCATACACCGGGGAGCTGTTTTTT
TRBV9	NA	TRBJ1-2	NA	CASAETEYYGYTF	TGTGCCAGCGCGGAGACGGAATATTATGGCTACACCTTC
TRBV9	NA	TRBJ2-3	NA	CASSVAREGGTQYF	TGTGCCAGCAGCGTAGCTAGAGAGGGCGGTACGCAGTATTTT
TRBV5-4	NA	TRBJ1-1	NA	CASSLGGTMNTEAFF	TGTGCCAGCAGCCTGGGAGGGACTATGAACACTGAAGCTTTCTTT